This TCR beta chain emerged from a study of cytomegalovirus exposure and HLA in healthy donors. Study-level points and caveats: TCR sequences were mostly rare, though some public TCRs occurred in many donors. Common viral pathogens (according to a later analysis) appeared linked to several of the most significant clusters.

This PCR relied on a set of 60 Vbeta primers and 13 Jbeta primers. Sequencing was performed with immunoSEQ multiplex PCR; in TCRdb, only in-frame clones are kept and a portion is missing. Among 110,000 or so clones listed, 67% were seen once. On this clone itself: No antigen is known for it.

V lost 1 base and J 5 bases, leaving 11 bases between the germline ends. CDR3 length equals 14 residues. The germline V gene has CDR1 MNHEY and CDR2 SVGAGI. V gene TRBV6-5 combines with J gene TRBJ2-5; TRBD1 might be the D (6 bases). The TCR comes from a man aged 18 to 29 in good health and CMV-seropositive. Input material: PBMCs. CDR3 coding DNA: TGTGCCAGCAGTTACTTGGACAGAAGGGAGACCCAGTACTTC. Its translation is CASSYLDRRETQYF.